This TCR beta chain was captured in a study of blood T cells in healthy people across ages. A second roughly 7 to 11 cycle PCR used barcoded and J-beta primers. One entry per CDR3 protein, called by TCRdb with MiXCR from the 5' RACE reads. This table has roughly 700,000 distinct CDR3 sequences, about half appearing once. In its sample, this clonotype was seen a few times. Sequencing was carried out using blood. This receptor was taken from a woman in her sixties in good health.

CDR3 loop: CASSPSLAGYNEQFF. For the CDR3, the DNA is TGTGCCAGCAGTCCGTCACTAGCGGGGTACAATGAGCAGTTCTTC. The V call is TRBV27, the J call TRBJ2-1; 10 bases align to TRBD2. Trimming removed 5 bases from V and 4 bases from J; junction bases left unmatched: 5. The germline V gene encodes CDR1 MNHEY and CDR2 SMNVEV (reference sequence). This CDR3 region has 15 residues.